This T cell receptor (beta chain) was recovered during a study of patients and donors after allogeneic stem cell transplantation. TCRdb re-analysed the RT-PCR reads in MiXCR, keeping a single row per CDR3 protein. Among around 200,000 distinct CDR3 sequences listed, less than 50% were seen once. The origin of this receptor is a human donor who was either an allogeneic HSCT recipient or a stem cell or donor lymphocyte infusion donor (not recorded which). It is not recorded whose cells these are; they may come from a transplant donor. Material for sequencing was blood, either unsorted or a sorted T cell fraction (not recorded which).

CDR3 loop: CASSLAGGDTDTQYF. The CDR3 DNA reads TGTGCCAGCAGCTTGGCCGGGGGGGACACAGATACGCAGTATTTT. The chain uses TRBV5-4 and TRBJ2-3; TRBD2 matches 8 bases. CDR3 size: 15 residues. J gave up 2 bases and V 0 bases, and 2 bases lay outside the gene matches. Germline V gene lookup returns CDR1 SGHNT and CDR2 YYREEE (reference sequence).